This T cell receptor beta chain was captured in a study of breast tumors, draining lymph nodes, adjacent tissues. TCRdb itself ran the multiplex PCR reads through MiXCR, one entry per CDR3 protein. The sample contains 17,000 or so distinct CDR3 sequences, 55% to 75% of which appear only once. The CDR3 length is 15 residues. Unmatched junction bases numbered 8, after V lost 6 bases and J lost 4 bases. The V gene's germline CDR1 is SNHLY and CDR2 FYNNEI. Study-wide points: Compared with basal-like, luminal-like tumors shared significantly more repertoire with nontumor tissue.

Note on this clonotype: The antigen is unknown.

The TCR was taken from a female donor with breast cancer. Some clones in this sample may be carry-over from other donors' samples. The sample taken for sequencing was tumor-adjacent breast tissue. V usage is TRBV2 and J usage is TRBJ1-3; 8 bases map to TRBD1. CDR3 sequence reads: CASSLGQGVGNTIYF. As DNA, the CDR3 is TGTGCCAGCAGCCTCGGACAGGGAGTCGGAAACACCATATATTTT.